Each of the 18 T cell receptor beta chains below was sequenced from the same sample in a study of blood T cell repertoires in COVID-19. Repertoires were generated with immunoSEQ multiplex PCR, while TCRdb's copy carries only in-frame clones and drops some. The data show about 200,000 clones, 86% seen once. The specimen sequenced was peripheral blood. The receptors were gathered from a man in his fifties with acute or convalescent COVID-19.

This clone was detected a few times. The chain links TRBV13 to TRBJ2-1, with a possible D match to TRBD1 (6 bases). Germline V lookup: CDR1 PRHDT, CDR2 FYEKMQ (reference sequence). The CDR3 extends over 14 amino acids. The V end was cut by 6 bases, the J end by 4 bases, with 13 bases between. The CDR3 loop reads CASSLLTGYNEQFF. CDR3 nucleotide sequence: TGTGCCAGCAGTCTCCTGACAGGATACAATGAGCAGTTCTTC.

The chain recombines TRBV6-5 with TRBJ2-1, with D tentatively TRBD1 (5 bases). The CDR3 runs 16 residues. CDR1 is MNHEY, CDR2 SVGAGI, per germline. V was pared by 0 bases and J by 5 bases, with 14 bases between. CDR3 DNA: TGTGCCAGCAGTTACTCCAACAGGCCCCTTAACAATGAGCAGTTCTTC. The encoded protein is CASSYSNRPLNNEQFF.

The chain carries TRBV10-2 and TRBJ1-2; TRBD1 matches 8 bases. V lost 6 bases and J lost 6; bases outside the gene matches: 6. The CDR3 length is 13 residues. In germline, CDR1 is WSHSY, CDR2 SAAADI. The CDR3 DNA reads as TGCGCCAGCAGGCCCACAGGGGGTGATGGCTACACCTTC. Its protein product is CASRPTGGDGYTF.

The chain uses TRBV5-6 and TRBJ2-1, with D possibly being TRBD2 (5 bases). Trimming stripped 4 bases from V and 6 bases from J, with 11 bases between. CDR3 length: 13 residues. CDR1 and CDR2 (germline): SGHDT, YYEEEE. CDR3 sequence reads: CASSTDRGNEQFF. The CDR3 DNA sequence: TGTGCCAGCAGCACGGACCGGGGCAATGAGCAGTTCTTC.

The rearrangement uses TRBV29-1 and TRBJ1-6; 10 nucleotides agree with TRBD1. The CDR3 spans 15 residues. Per germline, CDR1 SQVTM and CDR2 ANQGSEA. V was pared by 6 bases and J by 0 bases, with 2 bases of the junction left unmatched. The CDR3 region is CSVRTGGSYNSPLHF. CDR3 nucleotide sequence: TGCAGCGTACGGACAGGGGGCTCCTATAATTCACCCCTCCACTTT.

The chain carries TRBV6-5 and TRBJ1-5; maybe TRBD1 (6 bases). Per germline, CDR1 MNHEY and CDR2 SVGAGI. V was cut by 7 bases and J by 4 bases, with 17 bases left in between. The length of the CDR3 is 15 residues. CDR3 sequence: CASTTFGGRNQPQHF. CDR3 DNA sequence: TGTGCCAGCACTACCTTCGGGGGGCGGAATCAGCCCCAGCATTTT.

The rearrangement uses TRBV6-4 and TRBJ1-6, with a tentative D call TRBD1 (5 bases). V lost 0 bases to trimming and J lost 14 bases, with 11 bases between them. CDR3 length: 13 amino acids. CDR1 is MRHNA and CDR2 is SNTAGT in the germline V gene. The CDR3 DNA sequence: TGTGCCAGCAGTGACTCTTTCGGGGGAACCCTCCACTTT. This sequence encodes CASSDSFGGTLHF.

This chain uses TRBV3-1 (or the pseudogene TRBV3-2) with TRBJ1-2, with D possibly TRBD1 on 5 matching bases. The V gene's germline CDR1 is LGHDT and CDR2 YNNKEL (reference sequence). The CDR3 has 14 residues. V was shortened by 3 bases and J by 8 bases, with 16 bases between the two germline ends. The CDR3 protein is CASSQNRRLQGYTF. CDR3 DNA sequence: TGTGCCAGCAGCCAGAACAGGCGGCTTCAAGGCTACACCTTC.

The rearrangement joins TRBV2 to TRBJ1-1; perhaps TRBD1 as D (6 bases). Trimming shortened V by 6 bases and J by 5 bases, and 10 bases separated the two germline ends. Germline assignment: CDR1 SNHLY and CDR2 FYNNEI. This CDR3 spans 12 amino acids. The chain's CDR3 is CASRRGRTEAFF. The CDR3 DNA sequence: TGTGCCAGCAGGAGGGGGAGAACTGAAGCTTTCTTT. The whole variable domain, remainder taken from reference TRBV2 and TRBJ1-1, is EPEVTQTPSHQVTQMGQEVILRCVPISNHLYFYWYRQILGQKVEFLVSFYNNEISEKSEIFDDQFSVERPDGSNFTLKIRSTKLEDSAMYFCASRRGRTEAFFGQGTRLTVV.

The V and J genes are TRBV3-1 (or the pseudogene TRBV3-2) and TRBJ1-4, with D possibly TRBD1 on 6 matching bases. Trimming pared 1 base from V and 3 bases from J, leaving 12 bases between. This CDR3 region has 16 residues. CDR1 and CDR2 (germline): LGHDT, YNNKEL (reference sequence). In DNA form, the CDR3 reads TGTGCCAGCAGCCAAGCGCAGACAGGATCTAATGAAAAACTGTTTTTT. This translates into CASSQAQTGSNEKLFF.

The V gene is TRBV11-2, the J gene TRBJ2-1, with D tentatively TRBD1 (5 bases). Germline V gives CDR1 SGHAT, CDR2 FQNNGV. Trimming took 4 bases from V and 5 from J, leaving 18 bases between them. The CDR3 has 16 residues. The CDR3 spells CASSSSLNLGDNEQFF. DNA of the CDR3: TGTGCCAGCAGCTCGTCACTCAACCTAGGGGACAATGAGCAGTTCTTC.

This chain joins TRBV7-9 and TRBJ1-4; D is unclear. The CDR3 runs 14 residues. Between the trimmed V and J ends, which lost 0 bases and 0 bases, there was a span of 2 bases. The germline CDR1 and CDR2 sequences are SEHNR and FQNEAQ (reference sequence). CDR3 nucleotides: TGTGCCAGCAGCTTAGCCGCAACTAATGAAAAACTGTTTTTT. It is translated as CASSLAATNEKLFF.

The genes are TRBV18 and TRBJ1-4; D not certain. V lost 5 bases and J 2 bases, leaving 15 bases between the germline ends. Per the germline V gene, CDR1 is KGHSH and CDR2 is LQKENI. The CDR3 extends over 16 amino acids. CDR3 sequence reads: CASSAQAGGTNEKLFF. The CDR3 DNA is TGTGCCAGCTCAGCTCAAGCAGGTGGGACTAATGAAAAACTGTTTTTT.

The chain employs TRBV18 and TRBJ2-2; 8 bases line up with TRBD2. V lost 3 bases and J lost 0; bases outside the gene matches: 6. This CDR3 spans 17 amino acids. Germline lookup yields CDR1 KGHSH and CDR2 LQKENI. CDR3 protein: CASSPPAGGTNTGELFF. CDR3 coding DNA: TGTGCCAGCTCACCCCCTGCGGGGGGAACGAACACCGGGGAGCTGTTTTTT.

This chain uses TRBV5-6 with TRBJ1-1; maybe TRBD1 (5 bases). The CDR3 consists of 18 residues. Trimming pared 3 bases from V and 0 bases from J, leaving 21 bases between. The germline CDR1 and CDR2 sequences are SGHDT and YYEEEE. Written as DNA, the CDR3 is TGTGCCAGCAGCTCCGGGGGTTCAACGGGAGTAATGAACACTGAAGCTTTCTTT. It specifies CASSSGGSTGVMNTEAFF.

This sequence joins TRBV9 and TRBJ1-3; 7 positions match TRBD1. The CDR3 consists of 16 residues. CDR1 and CDR2 (germline): SGDLS, YYNGEE. Losses at the gene ends were 5 bases for V and 2 bases for J; bases not matched to a gene: 10. CDR3 coding DNA: TGTGCCAGCAGTATTACCAGGGGGGCGCCTGGAAACACCATATATTTT. Translated, it gives CASSITRGAPGNTIYF.

This chain joins TRBV5-1 and TRBJ2-7; 8 bases match TRBD1. Trimming removed 4 bases from V and 5 bases from J; junction bases left unmatched: 5. CDR1 is SGHRS, CDR2 YFSETQ, per germline. The CDR3 consists of 13 residues. The CDR3 here is CASSQDRVDEQYF. The CDR3 coding sequence is TGCGCCAGCAGCCAGGACAGGGTCGACGAGCAGTACTTC.

The rearrangement joins TRBV19 to TRBJ1-3; possibly TRBD1 for D (5 bases). Trimming removed 3 bases at V and 4 bases at J, with 19 bases between. The CDR3 is 17 residues long. Germline V CDR1 and CDR2: LNHDA, SQIVND (reference sequence). The DNA of the CDR3 is TGTGCCAGTAGTATGGCGGCTTCAACAGGTCGCGGAAACACCATATATTTT. This codes for CASSMAASTGRGNTIYF.